The count of the clone carrying this TCR beta chain is one. These data are taken from a study of T cell changes during pregnancy in multiple sclerosis. The CDR3 runs to 17 residues. Trimming took 2 bases from V and 1 from J, leaving 16 bases between them. Per the germline V gene, CDR1 is SGHTA and CDR2 is FQGNSA. Clones were sequenced by immunoSEQ multiplex PCR, and TCRdb holds only the in-frame ones, with some missing. The sample yields approximately 40,000 clones, 80% to 95% seen once. This TCR derives from a female donor in good health, enrolled as a control in a pregnancy study. The starting material was CD4+ T cells from peripheral blood mononuclear cells, obtained after pregnancy. The rearrangement uses TRBV7-2 and TRBJ2-3, with D tentatively TRBD2 (5 bases). The CDR3 region has the DNA TGTGCCAGCAGCTTAATCGCCACTAGTCCCGGCACAGATACGCAGTATTTT. Translated: CASSLIATSPGTDTQYF.